A selection of T cell receptor beta chains follows, all from one sample in a study of identical twins. Each CDR3 protein is one row after TCRdb ran MiXCR on the 5' RACE reads. Of approximately 280,000 distinct CDR3 sequences in the sample, about 8.1% are singletons; the top ten hold roughly 2%. The same data also went into a second study, on yellow fever vaccine responses in identical twins.

Sequenced sample: memory (CD45RO+) T cells sorted from blood. Every receptor here comes from a woman under 30 in good health. The CDR3 runs from the conserved cysteine through the conserved F or W. The order of the fields is D gene, V gene, J gene, clone size, CDR3 DNA, CDR3 protein. The D gene is left open where the match is weak. Not every row has a clone size; where given, it reads once, few, many or a size class.

D: -; V: TRBV24-1; J: TRBJ1-2; size: -; DNA: TGTGCCACCAGTGATTGGGGTTATGGCTACACCTTC; CDR3: CATSDWGYGYTF
D: -; V: TRBV12-3/TRBV12-4; J: TRBJ1-3; size: -; DNA: TGTGCCAGCAGTTTACGGGGAACTGGAAACACCATATATTTT; CDR3: CASSLRGTGNTIYF
D: -; V: TRBV6-5; J: TRBJ2-3; size: few; DNA: TGTGCCAGCAGTTACGGGACATTAGCAGATACGCAGTATTTT; CDR3: CASSYGTLADTQYF
D: -; V: TRBV24-1; J: TRBJ1-2; size: few; DNA: TGTGCCACCAGTGCAAGGGGGGTGGATGGCTACACCTTC; CDR3: CATSARGVDGYTF
D: -; V: TRBV20-1; J: TRBJ2-3; size: many; DNA: TGCAGTGCGAGAGGGGTCTGGGATACGCAGTATTTT; CDR3: CSARGVWDTQYF
D: -; V: TRBV12-3/TRBV12-4; J: TRBJ2-1; size: few; DNA: TGTGCCAGCAGTTTAAAGGGCCCAACCTCAGTCTACAATGAGCAGTTCTTC; CDR3: CASSLKGPTSVYNEQFF
D: -; V: TRBV28; J: TRBJ2-1; size: -; DNA: TGTGCCAGCTCCAAAGGGAGGCCTTGGGATGAGCAGTTCTTC; CDR3: CASSKGRPWDEQFF
D: TRBD1; V: TRBV6-1; J: TRBJ2-5; size: -; DNA: TGTGCCAGCAGAGCTACAGGGGGCCGAAAGGAGACCCAGTACTTC; CDR3: CASRATGGRKETQYF
D: TRBD2; V: TRBV7-9; J: TRBJ2-2; size: few; DNA: TGTGCCAGCAGCTTACACCGTCGGGGGGACACCGGGGAGCTGTTTTTT; CDR3: CASSLHRRGDTGELFF
D: TRBD1; V: TRBV6-1; J: TRBJ1-5; size: many; DNA: TGTGCCAGCAGTGATCACAGGAGTCGCAGGGGGCAGCCCCAGCATTTT; CDR3: CASSDHRSRRGQPQHF
D: -; V: TRBV7-9; J: TRBJ1-6; size: few; DNA: TGTGCCAGCAGCCTCGAGTGGAGCTCCTATAATTCACCCCTCCACTTT; CDR3: CASSLEWSSYNSPLHF
D: -; V: TRBV3-1; J: TRBJ2-1; size: -; DNA: TGTGCCAGCACCCAAGATCTTGTAGTCGGCCACCTCTCCTACAATGAGCAGTTCTTC; CDR3: CASTQDLVVGHLSYNEQFF
D: -; V: TRBV5-6; J: TRBJ2-2; size: -; DNA: TGTGCCAGCAGCTTGGTAGGAAGCGCTTTAGGGGAGCTGTTTTTT; CDR3: CASSLVGSALGELFF
D: -; V: TRBV12-3/TRBV12-4; J: TRBJ2-7; size: few; DNA: TGTGCCAGCAGTTTATCCCGGACAGAGCGCAATGAGCAGTACTTC; CDR3: CASSLSRTERNEQYF
D: -; V: TRBV6-1; J: TRBJ2-2; size: -; DNA: TGTGCCAGAGGGGGGACGTCCGGGGAGCTGTTTTTT; CDR3: CARGGTSGELFF
D: TRBD2; V: TRBV20-1; J: TRBJ2-1; size: -; DNA: TGCAGTGCTAGGTCCCTAGCGGAACTCAATGAGCAGTTCTTC; CDR3: CSARSLAELNEQFF
D: -; V: TRBV10-3; J: TRBJ2-5; size: many; DNA: TGTGCCATCAGTGACCTCAGAGAGACCCAGTACTTC; CDR3: CAISDLRETQYF
D: TRBD1; V: TRBV3-1; J: TRBJ2-7; size: many; DNA: TGTGCCAGCAGCGACAGGGACTACGAGCAGTACTTC; CDR3: CASSDRDYEQYF
D: -; V: TRBV20-1; J: TRBJ1-2; size: many; DNA: TGCAGTGCTAGCGTAGCCCAAGCTAACTATGGCTACACCTTC; CDR3: CSASVAQANYGYTF
D: TRBD1; V: TRBV2; J: TRBJ1-2; size: few; DNA: TGTGCCAGCAGTGAAGCCTCCAGGGGGCTCTATGGCTACACCTTC; CDR3: CASSEASRGLYGYTF
D: -; V: TRBV7-8; J: TRBJ2-7; size: many; DNA: TGTGCCAGCAGCTTAGGCATGGCGGCCACCTACGAGCAGTACTTC; CDR3: CASSLGMAATYEQYF
D: -; V: TRBV19; J: TRBJ2-7; size: few; DNA: TGTGCCAGTAGTATGGGCCTCAGGGGTCAGGCGGTGCAGTACTTC; CDR3: CASSMGLRGQAVQYF
D: TRBD2; V: TRBV12-3/TRBV12-4; J: TRBJ2-3; size: many; DNA: TGTGCCAGCAGTCCTGGACTAGCGTGGGGCACAGATACGCAGTATTTT; CDR3: CASSPGLAWGTDTQYF
D: TRBD1; V: TRBV14; J: TRBJ2-1; size: many; DNA: TGTGCCAGCAGCCAAGTAGGGGGCCTTGGACCCTACAATGAGCAGTTCTTC; CDR3: CASSQVGGLGPYNEQFF
D: -; V: TRBV2; J: TRBJ2-3; size: many; DNA: TGTGCCAGCAGTGTCGGACTCTCCACAACGCAGTATTTT; CDR3: CASSVGLSTTQYF
D: TRBD2; V: TRBV20-1; J: TRBJ2-3; size: many; DNA: TGCAGTGCTTTAGCGGGAGAGCCAGATACGCAGTATTTT; CDR3: CSALAGEPDTQYF
D: TRBD1; V: TRBV5-5; J: TRBJ1-5; size: few; DNA: TGTGCCAGCAGCCCCGGACAGGGGAAAGTTAGCAATCAGCCCCAGCATTTT; CDR3: CASSPGQGKVSNQPQHF
D: TRBD2; V: TRBV11-1; J: TRBJ2-5; size: -; DNA: TGTGCCAGCAGCTTAGCGGCGGGAGCTAAAGAGACCCAGTACTTC; CDR3: CASSLAAGAKETQYF
D: -; V: TRBV5-1; J: TRBJ2-5; size: -; DNA: TGCGCCAGCAGCTTGGAAGTAGCGGTCCTACAAGAGACCCAGTACTTC; CDR3: CASSLEVAVLQETQYF
D: -; V: TRBV12-3/TRBV12-4; J: TRBJ2-5; size: many; DNA: TGTGCCAGCAGCGCCGCGGGGTGGAATAACGGTTTGAATGGGGCCCAGTACTTC; CDR3: CASSAAGWNNGLNGAQYF
D: -; V: TRBV19; J: TRBJ2-5; size: -; DNA: TGTGCCAGTAGTAAGGGGTTGGAGACCCAGTACTTC; CDR3: CASSKGLETQYF
D: -; V: TRBV5-1; J: TRBJ2-1; size: many; DNA: TGCGCCAGCAGCTTGGGACCGCAGACCTACAATGAGCAGTTCTTC; CDR3: CASSLGPQTYNEQFF
D: -; V: TRBV24-1; J: TRBJ2-1; size: few; DNA: TGTGCCACCTCCGACGCGGACTTGGAGTCTACCTACAATGAGCAGTTCTTC; CDR3: CATSDADLESTYNEQFF
D: -; V: TRBV2; J: TRBJ2-6; size: few; DNA: TGTGCCAGCAGTGCCACAGGTGTAGGGGCCAACGTCCTGACTTTC; CDR3: CASSATGVGANVLTF
D: TRBD2; V: TRBV9; J: TRBJ2-3; size: -; DNA: TGTGCCAGCAGCACCCGGGGGGGTAGCACAGATACGCAGTATTTT; CDR3: CASSTRGGSTDTQYF
D: -; V: TRBV3-1; J: TRBJ1-3; size: many; DNA: TGTGCCAGCAGCCAAGGAGGTCGAAACACCATATATTTT; CDR3: CASSQGGRNTIYF
D: TRBD1; V: TRBV7-9; J: TRBJ2-3; size: many; DNA: TGTGCCAGCAGCTTGGTTCCCCGGGACAGGAGCACAGATACGCAGTATTTT; CDR3: CASSLVPRDRSTDTQYF
D: -; V: TRBV10-3; J: TRBJ2-5; size: many; DNA: TGTGCCATCGGCTGGACCCAAGAGACCCAGTACTTC; CDR3: CAIGWTQETQYF
D: TRBD2; V: TRBV4-2; J: TRBJ2-5; size: -; DNA: TGTGCCAGCAGCCAAGACCACCGCTGGGCGGGGGGCCCCCAAGAGACCCAGTACTTC; CDR3: CASSQDHRWAGGPQETQYF
D: -; V: TRBV7-2; J: TRBJ2-5; size: few; DNA: TGTGCCAGCAGCTTCTATCGCAGCGTCCTAACGGTAGAGACCCAGTACTTC; CDR3: CASSFYRSVLTVETQYF
D: -; V: TRBV7-2; J: TRBJ2-2; size: -; DNA: TGTGCCAGCACCATTAGGGGGTCCACCGGGGAGCTGTTTTTT; CDR3: CASTIRGSTGELFF